The present T cell receptor beta chain was sequenced within a study of blood T cell repertoires in COVID-19. Trimming removed 0 bases from V and 6 bases from J, with 15 bases in between. The length of the CDR3 is 15 residues. Original processing methods: Amplification of reference gene primers provided the estimated nucleated cell counts. Measured with immunoSEQ multiplex PCR; TCRdb has only the in-frame clones, and not every one. That table supplies the V and J calls and clone size; D and trimming were determined from the DNA. Of roughly 100,000 clones in the sample, about four fifths are singletons; the top ten hold about 9.9%.

Sequencing was done on a sample of peripheral blood. The chain is built from TRBV23-1 and TRBJ2-7; perhaps TRBD2 as D (5 bases). TRBV23-1 is flagged as an ORF with uncertain function. The receptor was isolated from a man between 35 and 55 years old with active or convalescent COVID-19. In DNA, the CDR3 is TGCGCCAGCAGTCAATCGGCGGAAACAAGCGGCGAGCAGTACTTC. Protein: CASSQSAETSGEQYF.